The clone carrying this TCR beta chain was counted only a few times. The CDR3 runs to 14 residues. Germline loops: CDR1 MDHEN, CDR2 SYDVKM. V was cut by 1 base and J by 4 bases, with 10 bases left in between. Sequenced by immunoSEQ multiplex PCR; TCRdb stores in-frame clones only, minus some. Among about 85,000 clones listed, roughly 82% were seen once. These data come from a study of T cell clones after liver transplantation. Across the study: Third-party-reactive TCRbeta sequences from pre-transplant mixed lymphocyte reactions served as antigen-independent comparators.

The clonotype originates from a human patient who received a liver transplant. Some T cells may be supplied by the graft donor. The chain uses TRBV28 and TRBJ1-2; D is unclear. Sequences were derived from CD4+ T cells from blood, sampled almost 47 months after liver transplant. Here the CDR3 reads CASSLFVSGYGYTF. CDR3 in DNA: TGTGCCAGCAGTTTATTCGTTTCTGGCTATGGCTACACCTTC.